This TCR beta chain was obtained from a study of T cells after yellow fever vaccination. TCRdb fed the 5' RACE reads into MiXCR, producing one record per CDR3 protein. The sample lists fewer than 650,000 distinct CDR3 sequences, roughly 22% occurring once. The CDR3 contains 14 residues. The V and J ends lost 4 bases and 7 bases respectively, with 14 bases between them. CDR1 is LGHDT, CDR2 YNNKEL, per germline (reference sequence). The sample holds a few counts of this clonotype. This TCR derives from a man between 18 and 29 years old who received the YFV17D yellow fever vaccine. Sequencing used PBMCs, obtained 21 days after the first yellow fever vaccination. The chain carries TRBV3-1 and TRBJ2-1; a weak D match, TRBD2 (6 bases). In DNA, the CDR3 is TGTGCCAGCAGCCCCCGGGAGTCGGCGAATGAGCAGTTCTTC. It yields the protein CASSPRESANEQFF.